This entry features one T cell receptor (beta chain) sequence. The data derive from a study of PD-L1 blockade in urothelial cancer. As for the study in general: The researchers analyzed blood 3 weeks (second dose) and 6 weeks after treatment start.

The CDR3 sequence is 13 residues long. V gave up 5 bases and J gave up 2 bases, with 10 bases separating them. Per germline, CDR1 SGHVS and CDR2 FQNEAQ. Time point specified: peripheral blood 6 weeks after treatment start. The assay was immunoSEQ multiplex PCR, and TCRdb's table has in-frame clones only and misses some. The data hold about 48,000 clones, with approximately 81% observed a single time. This TCR came from a man aged 65-85 years with urothelial cancer. This chain links TRBV7-8 with TRBJ2-7, with D perhaps matching TRBD1 (5 bases). This specimen was PBMCs, taken around atezolizumab (anti-PD-L1) treatment. The CDR3 nucleotides read TGTGCCAGCAGCCTCAGGGTACCCTACGAGCAGTACTTC. Amino acid sequence: CASSLRVPYEQYF. The full variable domain, rest sourced from reference TRBV7-8 and TRBJ2-7, is GAGVSQSPRYKVAKRGQDVALRCDPISGHVSLFWYQQALGQGPEFLTYFQNEAQLDKSGLPSDRFFAERPEGSVSTLKIQRTQQEDSAVYLCASSLRVPYEQYFGPGTRLTVT.